The source of this T cell receptor beta chain is a study of blood T cell repertoires in COVID-19. Clones were sequenced by immunoSEQ multiplex PCR, and TCRdb holds only the in-frame ones, with some missing. Among 250,000 to 300,000 clones listed, around nine tenths were seen once. Germline assignment: CDR1 SGHTA and CDR2 FQGNSA. The CDR3 runs 15 residues. After removal of 5 bases from V and 3 bases from J, the junction contained 5 bases not matched to a gene. This chain joins TRBV7-2 and TRBJ1-4; TRBD1 agrees at 8 bases. This clonotype originated in a woman aged 60 to 75 in a cohort exposed to, infected with or recovered from COVID-19 (not recorded which). Source material: PBMCs or T cells enriched from blood (not recorded which). The CDR3 loop is CASSPRGPANEKLFF. In DNA, the CDR3 is TGTGCCAGCAGCCCCAGGGGGCCGGCTAATGAAAAACTGTTTTTT.